This TCR beta chain was sequenced for a study of control samples from healthy donors and cancer patients. Deletions cut 3 bases from V and 4 bases from J, with 9 bases between. The CDR3 is 13 amino acids. Some clones are missing from TCRdb's copy, which holds only in-frame ones; the method was immunoSEQ multiplex PCR. The profile shows 150,000 or so clones, roughly nine tenths of them singletons. This TCR was sampled from a man aged 18 to 29 in good health. The sample was blood. V is TRBV12-3 or TRBV12-4 and J is TRBJ1-1; D is uncertain. The CDR3 DNA is TGTGCCAGCAGTTTCGGGTTTTCCACTGAAGCTTTCTTT. Translating it yields CASSFGFSTEAFF.